The next 5 T cell receptor beta chains were all read from a single sample in a study of blood T cell repertoires in COVID-19. Profiled with immunoSEQ multiplex PCR; TCRdb holds only in-frame clones, not every one. The table shows 350,000 to 400,000 clones, with approximately 89% occurring only once. The material sequenced was PBMCs or T cells enriched from blood (not recorded which). All receptors derive from a woman aged 40 to 49 who had been exposed to COVID-19.

V is TRBV24-1 and J is TRBJ1-2; D unclear. The germline V and J ends were trimmed by 3 bases and 4 bases, with 11 bases remaining between them. The CDR3 runs 14 residues. Germline CDR1 KGHDR, CDR2 SFDVKD. Here the CDR3 reads CATSDTGRTYGYTF. DNA for the CDR3: TGTGCCACCAGTGATACTGGGAGAACCTATGGCTACACCTTC.

This chain links TRBV18 with TRBJ1-2; 10 bases match TRBD1. The CDR3 loop spans 14 amino acids. The J segment lost 2 bases and the V segment lost 3 bases, leaving 0 bases of the junction unmatched. Germline V gives CDR1 KGHSH, CDR2 LQKENI. DNA of the CDR3: TGTGCCAGCTCACCGACAGGGGGCAACTATGGCTACACCTTC. Translation gives CASSPTGGNYGYTF.

The V gene is TRBV11-3, the J gene TRBJ2-7; 8 bases map to TRBD1. Trimming removed 2 bases from V and 5 bases from J; junction bases left unmatched: 5. The CDR3 sequence is 14 residues long. In germline, CDR1 is SGHNT, CDR2 YENEEA. CDR3: CASSLRQGIDEQYF. The CDR3 DNA sequence: TGTGCCAGCAGCTTAAGACAGGGGATCGACGAGCAGTACTTC.

The chain is built from TRBV7-6 and TRBJ2-7, with 16 bases lining up with TRBD2. This CDR3 is 16 amino acids long. Germline trimming cut 5 bases from V and 4 bases from J; bases unmatched to any gene: 5. The germline gives CDR1 SGHVS, CDR2 FNYEAQ. CDR3 sequence (DNA): TGTGCCAGCAGCCTGGGGACTAGCGGGGGGGTTTACGAGCAGTACTTC. Protein sequence: CASSLGTSGGVYEQYF.

The DNA for the CDR3 is TGTGCCAGCAGTTCCCGAGAGACCCAGTACTTC. As protein: CASSSRETQYF. This chain links TRBV2 with TRBJ2-5; D is undetermined. CDR3 length: 11 residues. In germline, CDR1 is SNHLY, CDR2 FYNNEI. V dropped 5 bases and J dropped 4 bases, with 5 bases sitting between them.